The clone carrying this TCR beta chain was recorded only once. Its target is not known. The study ran the assay at deep level. Sequencing was performed with immunoSEQ multiplex PCR; in TCRdb, only in-frame clones are kept and a portion is missing. The table has a few million clones, 93% seen once. Nashville, Tennessee was home to all donors, who were Caucasian adults. The source of the sample is a study of shared clonotypes between healthy human individuals. From germline, CDR1 is MNHNS and CDR2 SASEGT. This CDR3 has 17 amino acids. Trimming cost V 1 base and J 2 bases, with 18 bases left between them. The study, taken as a whole, reports: The donor pool, a small one, limited the genetic and exposure-history diversity represented. On the whole, naive subsets had larger estimated richness than memory subsets had.

V is TRBV6-1 and J is TRBJ2-7, with D possibly being TRBD2 (6 bases). Material: naive CD4+ T cells from PBMCs. Specified subset: CD45RA+ positively selected. This clonotype was sampled from a man aged 18 to 30 in good health. Some clones in this sample may be carry-over from other donors' samples. CDR3 bases: TGTGCCAGCAGTGAAGGACTAGAGGGGAGGAATCCCTACGAGCAGTACTTC. Translation gives CASSEGLEGRNPYEQYF.